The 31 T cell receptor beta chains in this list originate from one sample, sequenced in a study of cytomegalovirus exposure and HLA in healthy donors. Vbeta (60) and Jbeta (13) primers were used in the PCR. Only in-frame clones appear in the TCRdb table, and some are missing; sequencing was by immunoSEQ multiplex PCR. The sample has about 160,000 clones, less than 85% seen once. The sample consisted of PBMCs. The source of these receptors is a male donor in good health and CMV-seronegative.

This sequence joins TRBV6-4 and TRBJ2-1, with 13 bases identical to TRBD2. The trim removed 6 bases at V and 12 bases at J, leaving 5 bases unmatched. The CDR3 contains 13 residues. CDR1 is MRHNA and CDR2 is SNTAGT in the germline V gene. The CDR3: CASSDGTSGMQFF. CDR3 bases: TGTGCCAGCAGCGACGGGACTAGCGGGATGCAGTTCTTC.

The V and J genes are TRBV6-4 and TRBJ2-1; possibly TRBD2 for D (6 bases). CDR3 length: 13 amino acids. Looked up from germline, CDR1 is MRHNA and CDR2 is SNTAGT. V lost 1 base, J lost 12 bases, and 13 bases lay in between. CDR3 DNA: TGTGCCAGCAGTGACTGGGAGGCAGGCCCGCAGTTCTTC. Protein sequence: CASSDWEAGPQFF.

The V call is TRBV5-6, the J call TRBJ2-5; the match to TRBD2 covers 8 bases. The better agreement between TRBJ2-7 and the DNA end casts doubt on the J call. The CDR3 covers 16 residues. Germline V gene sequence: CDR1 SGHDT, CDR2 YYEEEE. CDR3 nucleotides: TGTGCCAGCAGCTTGAGTAGCGGGATGGTATCCTACGAGCAGTACTTC. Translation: CASSLSSGMVSYEQYF.

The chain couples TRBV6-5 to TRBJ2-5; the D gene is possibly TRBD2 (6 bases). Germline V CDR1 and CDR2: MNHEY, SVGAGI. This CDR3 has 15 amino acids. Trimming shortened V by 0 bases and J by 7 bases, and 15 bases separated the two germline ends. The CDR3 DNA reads TGTGCCAGCAGTTACTCAGGGACGGGAGAGGCGACCCAGTACTTC. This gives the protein CASSYSGTGEATQYF.

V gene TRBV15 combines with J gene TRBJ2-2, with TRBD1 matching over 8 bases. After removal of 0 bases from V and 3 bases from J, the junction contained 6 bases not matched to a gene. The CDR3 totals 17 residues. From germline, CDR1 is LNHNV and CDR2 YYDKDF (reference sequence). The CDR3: CATSRDGVTGDTGELFF. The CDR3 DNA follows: TGTGCCACCAGCAGAGATGGGGTGACAGGGGACACCGGGGAGCTGTTTTTT.

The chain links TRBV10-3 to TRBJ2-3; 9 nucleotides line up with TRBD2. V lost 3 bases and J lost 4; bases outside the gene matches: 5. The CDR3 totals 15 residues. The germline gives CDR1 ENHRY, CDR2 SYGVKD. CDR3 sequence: CAISDVSGSSDTQYF. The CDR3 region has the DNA TGTGCCATCAGTGATGTTAGCGGGAGCTCAGATACGCAGTATTTT.

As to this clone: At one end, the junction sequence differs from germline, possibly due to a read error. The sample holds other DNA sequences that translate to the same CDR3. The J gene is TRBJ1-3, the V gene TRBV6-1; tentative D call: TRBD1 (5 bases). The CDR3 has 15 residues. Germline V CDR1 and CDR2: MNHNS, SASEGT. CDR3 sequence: CASSETGSSGNTIYF. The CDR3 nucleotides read TGTGCCAGTAGTGAAACAGGCAGCTCTGGAAACACCATATATTTT.

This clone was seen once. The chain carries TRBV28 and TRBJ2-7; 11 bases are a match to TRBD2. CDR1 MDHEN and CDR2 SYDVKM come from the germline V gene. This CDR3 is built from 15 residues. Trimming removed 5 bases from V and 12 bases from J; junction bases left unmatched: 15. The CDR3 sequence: CASSLFGTSGLFRYF. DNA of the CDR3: TGTGCCAGCAGTCTTTTCGGGACTAGCGGCCTTTTTAGGTACTTC.

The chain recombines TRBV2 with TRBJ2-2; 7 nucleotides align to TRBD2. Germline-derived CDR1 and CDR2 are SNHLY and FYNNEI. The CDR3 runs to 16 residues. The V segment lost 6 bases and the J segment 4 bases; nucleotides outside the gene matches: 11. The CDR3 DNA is TGTGCCAGCAGGGATTACGGGGGGATGAGCACCGGGGAGCTGTTTTTT. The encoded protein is CASRDYGGMSTGELFF.

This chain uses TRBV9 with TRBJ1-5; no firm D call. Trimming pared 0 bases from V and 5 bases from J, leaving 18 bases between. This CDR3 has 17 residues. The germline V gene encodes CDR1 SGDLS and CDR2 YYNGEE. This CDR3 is CASSVAREGISDQPQHF. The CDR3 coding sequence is TGTGCCAGCAGCGTAGCTAGAGAGGGAATATCCGATCAGCCCCAGCATTTT. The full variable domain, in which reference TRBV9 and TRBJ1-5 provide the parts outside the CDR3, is DSGVTQTPKHLITATGQRVTLRCSPRSGDLSVYWYQQSLDQGLQFLIQYYNGEERAKGNILERFSAQQFPDLHSELNLSSLELGDSALYFCASSVAREGISDQPQHFGDGTRLSIL.

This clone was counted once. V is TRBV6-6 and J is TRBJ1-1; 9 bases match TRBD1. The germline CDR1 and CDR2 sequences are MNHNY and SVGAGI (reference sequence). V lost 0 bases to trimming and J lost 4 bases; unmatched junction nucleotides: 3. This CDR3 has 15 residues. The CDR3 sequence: CASSYSPDRGTEAFF. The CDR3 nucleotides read TGTGCCAGCAGTTACTCCCCGGACAGGGGCACTGAAGCTTTCTTT.

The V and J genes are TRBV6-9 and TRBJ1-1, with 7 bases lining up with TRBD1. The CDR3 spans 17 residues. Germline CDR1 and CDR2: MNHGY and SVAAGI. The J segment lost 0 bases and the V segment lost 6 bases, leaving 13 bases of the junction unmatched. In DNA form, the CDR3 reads TGTGCCAGCAGCCCCATACAAACAGGGGCGATGAACACTGAAGCTTTCTTT. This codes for CASSPIQTGAMNTEAFF.

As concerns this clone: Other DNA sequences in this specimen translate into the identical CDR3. CDR3 protein: CASSYDSHQETQYF. In DNA, the CDR3 is TGTGCCAGCAGTTACGATAGCCACCAAGAGACCCAGTACTTC. V usage is TRBV11-2 and J usage is TRBJ2-5, with no clear D. Trimming removed 6 bases from V and 0 bases from J, with 11 bases in between. The CDR3 contains 14 residues. Germline V CDR1 and CDR2: SGHAT, FQNNGV.

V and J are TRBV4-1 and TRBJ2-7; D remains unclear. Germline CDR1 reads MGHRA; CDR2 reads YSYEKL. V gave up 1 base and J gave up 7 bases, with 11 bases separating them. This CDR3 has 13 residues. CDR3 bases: TGCGCCAGCAGCCAAGTGACATACCTAGAGCAGTACTTC. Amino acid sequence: CASSQVTYLEQYF.

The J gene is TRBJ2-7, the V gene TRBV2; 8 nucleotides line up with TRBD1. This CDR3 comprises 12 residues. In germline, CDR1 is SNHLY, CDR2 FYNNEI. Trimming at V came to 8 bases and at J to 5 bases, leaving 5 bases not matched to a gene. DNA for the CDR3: TGTGCCAGCGGACAGGGTATCGACGAGCAGTACTTC. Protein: CASGQGIDEQYF. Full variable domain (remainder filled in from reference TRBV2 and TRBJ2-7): EPEVTQTPSHQVTQMGQEVILRCVPISNHLYFYWYRQILGQKVEFLVSFYNNEISEKSEIFDDQFSVERPDGSNFTLKIRSTKLEDSAMYFCASGQGIDEQYFGPGTRLTVT.

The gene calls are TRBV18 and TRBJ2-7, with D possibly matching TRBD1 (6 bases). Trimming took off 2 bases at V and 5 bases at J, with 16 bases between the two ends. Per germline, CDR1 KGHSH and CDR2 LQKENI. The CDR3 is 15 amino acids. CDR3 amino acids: CASSPGGTRSHEQYF. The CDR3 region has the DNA TGTGCCAGCTCACCAGGGGGCACCCGGTCCCACGAGCAGTACTTC.

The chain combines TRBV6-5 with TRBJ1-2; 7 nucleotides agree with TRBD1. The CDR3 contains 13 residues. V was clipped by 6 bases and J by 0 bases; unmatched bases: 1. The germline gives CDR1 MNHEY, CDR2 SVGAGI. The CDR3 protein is CASSDRANYGYTF. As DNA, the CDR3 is TGTGCCAGCAGCGACAGGGCTAACTATGGCTACACCTTC.

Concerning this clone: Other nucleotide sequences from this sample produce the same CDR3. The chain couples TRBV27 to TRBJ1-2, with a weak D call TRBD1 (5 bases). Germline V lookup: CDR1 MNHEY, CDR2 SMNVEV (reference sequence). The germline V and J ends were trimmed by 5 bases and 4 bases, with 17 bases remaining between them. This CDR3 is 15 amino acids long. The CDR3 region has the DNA TGTGCCAGCAGTCCGGATCCGACGGGGGGCTATGGCTACACCTTC. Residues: CASSPDPTGGYGYTF.

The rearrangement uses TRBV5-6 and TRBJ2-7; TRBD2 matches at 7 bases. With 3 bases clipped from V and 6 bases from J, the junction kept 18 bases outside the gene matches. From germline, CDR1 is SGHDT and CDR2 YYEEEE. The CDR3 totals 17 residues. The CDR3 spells CASSSAGERPFLVEQYF. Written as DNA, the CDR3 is TGTGCCAGCAGCTCGGCGGGGGAGCGACCCTTTTTGGTCGAGCAGTACTTC.

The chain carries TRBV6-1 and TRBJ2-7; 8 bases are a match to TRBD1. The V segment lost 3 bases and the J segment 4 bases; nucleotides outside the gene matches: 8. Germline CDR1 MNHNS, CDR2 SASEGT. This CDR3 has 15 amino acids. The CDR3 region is CASSDVRTGRYEQYF. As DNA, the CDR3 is TGTGCCAGCAGTGATGTCCGGACAGGGCGATACGAGCAGTACTTC.

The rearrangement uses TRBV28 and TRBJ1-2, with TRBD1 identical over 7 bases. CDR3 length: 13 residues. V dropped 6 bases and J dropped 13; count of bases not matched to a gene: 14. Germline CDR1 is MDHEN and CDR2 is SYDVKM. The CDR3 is CASSPRWTGLSTF. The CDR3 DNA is TGTGCCAGCAGCCCCCGGTGGACAGGACTCAGCACCTTC.

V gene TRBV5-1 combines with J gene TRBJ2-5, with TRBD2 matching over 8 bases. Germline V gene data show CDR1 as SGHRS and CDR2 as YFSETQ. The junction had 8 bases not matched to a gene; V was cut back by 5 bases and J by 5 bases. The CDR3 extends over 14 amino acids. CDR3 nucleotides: TGCGCCAGCAGACCAAGCGGGGGTGGGGAGACCCAGTACTTC. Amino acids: CASRPSGGGETQYF.

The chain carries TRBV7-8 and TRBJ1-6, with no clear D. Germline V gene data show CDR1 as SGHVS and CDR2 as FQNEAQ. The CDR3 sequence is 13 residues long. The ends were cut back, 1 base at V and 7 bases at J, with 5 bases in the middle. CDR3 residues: CASSLVKNSPLHF. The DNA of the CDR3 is TGTGCCAGCAGCTTAGTCAAAAATTCACCCCTCCACTTT.

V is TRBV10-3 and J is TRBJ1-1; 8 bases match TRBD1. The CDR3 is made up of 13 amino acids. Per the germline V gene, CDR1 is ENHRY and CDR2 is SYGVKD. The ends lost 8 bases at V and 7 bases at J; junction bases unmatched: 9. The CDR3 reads CAIWSGQGGEAFF. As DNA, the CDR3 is TGTGCCATCTGGAGCGGACAGGGTGGTGAAGCTTTCTTT.

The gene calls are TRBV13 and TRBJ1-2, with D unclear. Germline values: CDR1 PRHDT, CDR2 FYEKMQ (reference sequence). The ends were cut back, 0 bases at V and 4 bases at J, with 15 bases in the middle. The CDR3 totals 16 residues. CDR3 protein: CASSLGTAIGSYGYTF. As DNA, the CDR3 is TGTGCCAGCAGCTTAGGTACAGCGATTGGGAGCTATGGCTACACCTTC.

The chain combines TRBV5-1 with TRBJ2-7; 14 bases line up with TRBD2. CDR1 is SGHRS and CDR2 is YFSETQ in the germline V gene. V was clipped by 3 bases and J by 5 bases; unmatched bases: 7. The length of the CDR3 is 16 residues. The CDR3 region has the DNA TGCGCCAGCAGCTCCGGGACTAGCGGGAGCCGGCACGAGCAGTACTTC. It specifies CASSSGTSGSRHEQYF.

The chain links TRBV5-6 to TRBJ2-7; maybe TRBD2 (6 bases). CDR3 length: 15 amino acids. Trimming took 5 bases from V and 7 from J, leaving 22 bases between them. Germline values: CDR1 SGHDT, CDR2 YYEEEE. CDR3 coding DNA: TGTGCCAGCAGTACCCTGGGGGGTACGAGGTTGGAGCAGTACTTC. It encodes CASSTLGGTRLEQYF.

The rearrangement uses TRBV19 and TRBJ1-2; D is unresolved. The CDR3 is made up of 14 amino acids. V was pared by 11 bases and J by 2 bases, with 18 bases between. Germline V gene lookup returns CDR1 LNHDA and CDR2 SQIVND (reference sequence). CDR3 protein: CASSGLQGNYGYTF. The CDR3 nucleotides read TGTGCCTCAAGCGGCCTCCAAGGCAACTATGGCTACACCTTC.

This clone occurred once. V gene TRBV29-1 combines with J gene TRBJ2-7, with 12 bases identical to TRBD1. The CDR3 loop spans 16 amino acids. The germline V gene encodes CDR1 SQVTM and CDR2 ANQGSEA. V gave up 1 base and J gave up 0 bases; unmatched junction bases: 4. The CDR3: CSVEGGTGGNSYEQYF. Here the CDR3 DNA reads TGCAGCGTTGAAGGGGGGACAGGGGGCAACTCCTACGAGCAGTACTTC.

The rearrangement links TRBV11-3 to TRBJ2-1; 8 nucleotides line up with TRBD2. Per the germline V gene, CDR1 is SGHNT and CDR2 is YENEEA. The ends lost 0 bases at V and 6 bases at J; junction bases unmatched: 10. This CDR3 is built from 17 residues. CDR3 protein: CASSLDGRASGGNEQFF. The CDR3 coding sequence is TGTGCCAGCAGCTTAGACGGGAGGGCTAGTGGCGGCAATGAGCAGTTCTTC.

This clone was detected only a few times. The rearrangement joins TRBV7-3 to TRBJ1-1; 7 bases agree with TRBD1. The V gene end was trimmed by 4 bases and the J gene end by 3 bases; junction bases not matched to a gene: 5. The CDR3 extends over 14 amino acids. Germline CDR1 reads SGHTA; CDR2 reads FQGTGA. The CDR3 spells CASSSQGGYTEAFF. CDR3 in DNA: TGTGCCAGCAGCTCCCAGGGGGGCTACACTGAAGCTTTCTTT.